The 10 T cell receptor beta chains below all came from one sample that was sequenced in a study of PD-1 blockade in classical Hodgkin lymphoma. As for time point: cycle 4 day 1 (C4D1), after five to seven weeks of nivolumab. In every patient, relapse followed autologous stem cell transplantation, while exposure to brentuximab vedotin differed. Magnetic negative selection purified CD4+ T cells from thawed PBMCs. Clones were read by immunoSEQ multiplex PCR, and TCRdb kept only the in-frame ones, dropping some. The profile shows 30,000 or so clones, about 88% of them singletons. The sequences come from CD4+ T cells from blood, collected before the fourth cycle of nivolumab. The receptors were gathered from a human donor with classical Hodgkin lymphoma.

The V gene is TRBV4-1, the J gene TRBJ2-3, with D hard to call. Trimming removed 0 bases from V and 7 bases from J, with 8 bases in between. Germline-derived CDR1 and CDR2 are MGHRA and YSYEKL. CDR3 length: 13 amino acids. The CDR3 sequence is CASSQESANTQYF. The CDR3 nucleotides read TGCGCCAGCAGCCAAGAAAGTGCGAATACGCAGTATTTT.

The rearrangement links TRBV6-1 to TRBJ1-1; D is ambiguous. CDR3 length: 14 amino acids. The germline CDR1 and CDR2 sequences are MNHNS and SASEGT. The ends were cut back, 6 bases at V and 0 bases at J, with 11 bases in the middle. This CDR3 is CASRKGGMNTEAFF. For the CDR3, the DNA is TGTGCCAGCAGGAAGGGAGGTATGAACACTGAAGCTTTCTTT.

This chain links TRBV6-1 with TRBJ2-7, with D unclear. The V gene lost 2 bases and the J gene lost 2 bases, with 16 bases spanning the gap. There are 16 residues in the CDR3. Germline CDR1 is MNHNS and CDR2 is SASEGT. The CDR3 sequence: CASSERSNGLPYEQYF. The CDR3 DNA sequence: TGTGCCAGCAGTGAACGGTCGAACGGGCTCCCCTACGAGCAGTACTTC.

The chain uses TRBV19 and TRBJ1-4; D is perhaps TRBD1 (6 bases). Germline assignment: CDR1 LNHDA and CDR2 SQIVND (reference sequence). The ends were cut back, 3 bases at V and 4 bases at J, with 12 bases in the middle. CDR3 size: 15 residues. The CDR3 coding sequence is TGTGCCAGTAGTATTAGGGACAATTTTAATGAAAAACTGTTTTTT. Translation: CASSIRDNFNEKLFF. Drawing the rest from reference TRBV19 and TRBJ1-4, the complete variable domain is DGGITQSPKYLFRKEGQNVTLSCEQNLNHDAMYWYRQDPGQGLRLIYYSQIVNDFQKGDIAEGYSVSREKKESFPLTVTSAQKNPTAFYLCASSIRDNFNEKLFFGSGTQLSVL.

The chain uses TRBV7-9 and TRBJ2-3, with D maybe TRBD1 (6 bases). CDR3 length: 11 residues. The germline gives CDR1 SEHNR, CDR2 FQNEAQ (reference sequence). Deletions cut 4 bases from V and 9 bases from J, with 8 bases between. CDR3 coding DNA: TGTGCCAGCAGCTCACAGGGAACGCAGTATTTT. Translation: CASSSQGTQYF.

The genes are TRBV6-1 and TRBJ2-6, with D unresolved. Trimming took off 7 bases at V and 4 bases at J, with 11 bases between the two ends. CDR3 length equals 14 residues. CDR1 is MNHNS and CDR2 is SASEGT in the germline V gene. CDR3 protein: CASTGTAGANVLTF. DNA for the CDR3: TGTGCCAGCACTGGAACGGCCGGGGCCAACGTCCTGACTTTC.

This rearrangement joins TRBV10-1 to TRBJ2-5; 11 bases are shared with TRBD2. CDR1 and CDR2 (germline): WNHNN, SYGVQD (reference sequence). V lost 7 bases to trimming and J lost 5 bases; unmatched junction nucleotides: 12. This CDR3 is built from 16 residues. The CDR3 here is CASNTGLAGRRETQYF. CDR3 nucleotides: TGCGCCAGCAATACCGGACTAGCGGGTCGGCGGGAGACCCAGTACTTC.

The chain couples TRBV18 to TRBJ1-6, with TRBD1 identical over 7 bases. V was pared by 3 bases and J by 8 bases, with 7 bases of the junction left unmatched. Germline V gene sequence: CDR1 KGHSH, CDR2 LQKENI. The CDR3 is 15 residues long. The CDR3 sequence: CASSPTGIGDSPLHF. Written as DNA, the CDR3 is TGTGCCAGCTCACCGACAGGGATTGGTGATTCACCCCTCCACTTT.

The genes are TRBV2 and TRBJ2-7, with a weak D call TRBD2 (7 bases). There are 15 residues in the CDR3. Germline values: CDR1 SNHLY, CDR2 FYNNEI. Trimming shortened V by 3 bases and J by 0 bases, and 12 bases separated the two germline ends. In DNA, the CDR3 is TGTGCCAGCAGTGAGAACGGGGGGCGCTCCTACGAGCAGTACTTC. It yields the protein CASSENGGRSYEQYF. Based on the CDR3 plus reference TRBV2 and TRBJ2-7, the full variable domain is EPEVTQTPSHQVTQMGQEVILRCVPISNHLYFYWYRQILGQKVEFLVSFYNNEISEKSEIFDDQFSVERPDGSNFTLKIRSTKLEDSAMYFCASSENGGRSYEQYFGPGTRLTVT.

The chain uses TRBV28 and TRBJ1-6; D is unclear. Trimming stripped 2 bases from V and 9 bases from J, with 5 bases between. Germline loops: CDR1 MDHEN, CDR2 SYDVKM. CDR3 length equals 12 residues. CDR3 sequence (DNA): TGTGCCAGCAGTTTAACGGCTTCACCCCTCCACTTT. This encodes CASSLTASPLHF.